This T cell receptor beta chain was sequenced in a study of Ad26.COV2.S vaccination and SARS-CoV-2 variants. Across the whole study: Participants got Ad26.COV2.S intramuscularly, once or twice 56 days apart. Broader study findings: Possible underestimation of total T cell responses by the TCR breadth and depth analyses was noted.

V dropped 0 bases and J dropped 7; count of bases not matched to a gene: 10. CDR1 is LGHNT, CDR2 FRNRAP, per germline. The CDR3 runs to 18 residues. The table came from immunoSEQ multiplex PCR; TCRdb's copy has only in-frame clones and leaves some out. The sample includes hundreds of thousands of clones, roughly 90% of them seen just once. Treatment in this sample: around 19 received Ad26.COV2.S at low or high dose, single or two shots; a few received placebo; per-sample allocation not given. Sampling was done on day 63 after the first vaccine or placebo injection. With respect to this clone: Its target is not known.

The input for sequencing was peripheral blood, taken in a trial of Ad26.COV2.S vaccine versus placebo. This clonotype originated in a person aged 18-65 years who received the Ad26.COV2.S COVID-19 vaccine or a placebo. This chain joins TRBV12-5 and TRBJ2-1; TRBD2 agrees at 12 bases. CDR3 DNA: TGTGCTAGTGGTTTGGTAGCTAGCGGGAGGGCAGGATGGAATGAGCAGTTCTTC. Its translation: CASGLVASGRAGWNEQFF.